The clone carrying this T cell receptor beta chain is judged medium-sized. MiXCR, run by TCRdb on the 5' RACE reads, gives a single entry per CDR3 protein. This repertoire shows about 4,900 distinct CDR3 sequences, roughly a quarter found once; its top ten account for under 2.5%. Germline-derived CDR1 and CDR2 are SGHDT and YYEEEE. CDR3 size: 14 residues. Trimming removed 9 bases at V and 6 bases at J, with 18 bases between. This record comes from a study of T-cell memory formation after mild COVID-19. The clonotype originates from an adult who had mild COVID-19 (a few samples of this study predate the infection). Cell type and time point are not known. The V call is TRBV5-6, the J call TRBJ2-2; D is undetermined. Sequencing was done on a sample of PBMCs or a T cell subset sorted from them (not recorded which). The CDR3 DNA is TGTGCCACCACGACCCCCGCCGGCGCCGGGGAGCTGTTTTTT. Translated: CATTTPAGAGELFF.